These 4 T cell receptor beta chains share one sample of origin, sequenced in a study of T cells in Graves' hyperthyroidism and ophthalmopathy (dated by TCRdb to about 2019). The library relied on multiplex PCR. Sequencing instrument: Illumina HiSeq 2000. The TCR beta CDR3 regions were amplified from the RNA transcripts. A first-round RT-PCR of the TCR CDR3 used the HTBI primer set with the Qiagen OneStep RT-PCR kit. The public sequencing data were trimmed at Q25 with fastp and processed into clonotypes with MiXCR by TCRdb, which kept only in-frame beta chains. Records with the same CDR3 protein are collapsed into one entry carrying the most frequent genes and DNA. For this sample there are 700,000 to 850,000 distinct CDR3 sequences; 30% to 40% appear just once. The ten largest clones capture less than 35% of the sample. The sample comprised blood. The receptors shown here come from a woman aged 40-49 years with Graves' hyperthyroidism.

This clonotype was counted at least ten times. The chain links TRBV9 to TRBJ2-7; D uncertain. Trimming shortened V by 2 bases and J by 0 bases, and 9 bases separated the two germline ends. Germline V gene lookup returns CDR1 SGDLS and CDR2 YYNGEE. The CDR3 has 14 amino acids. The DNA for the CDR3 is TGTGCCAGCAGCGTCTCCGACGACTCCTACGAGCAGTACTTC. Protein: CASSVSDDSYEQYF.

The gene calls are TRBV5-4 and TRBJ1-6; 8 nucleotides match TRBD1. The V gene end was trimmed by 6 bases and the J gene end by 4 bases; junction bases not matched to a gene: 12. The germline CDR1 and CDR2 sequences are SGHNT and YYREEE (reference sequence). This CDR3 spans 17 amino acids. The CDR3 is CASIAEKDRVYNSPLHF. The DNA for the CDR3 is TGTGCCAGCATCGCCGAAAAGGACAGGGTATATAATTCACCCCTCCACTTT.

The chain uses TRBV6-2 or TRBV6-3 and TRBJ1-1, with 9 nucleotides matching TRBD1. Germline loops: CDR1 MNHEY, CDR2 SVGEGT. This CDR3 is built from 20 residues. The junction had 22 bases not matched to a gene; V was cut back by 4 bases and J by 4 bases. In DNA, the CDR3 is TGTGCCAGCAGTTTTACCCCGGCCTGGCCCCGACAGGGGGTAGGCACTGAAGCTTTCTTT. Encoded protein: CASSFTPAWPRQGVGTEAFF.

The chain joins TRBV11-2 to TRBJ1-6; 9 bases agree with TRBD1. V gave up 5 bases and J gave up 10 bases; unmatched junction bases: 15. Germline V gene sequence: CDR1 SGHAT, CDR2 FQNNGV. The CDR3 contains 17 residues. CDR3 bases: TGTGCCAGCAGCGCCGCCCAGGGGACAGGGAAAGAGTCACCCCTCCACTTT. It codes for CASSAAQGTGKESPLHF.